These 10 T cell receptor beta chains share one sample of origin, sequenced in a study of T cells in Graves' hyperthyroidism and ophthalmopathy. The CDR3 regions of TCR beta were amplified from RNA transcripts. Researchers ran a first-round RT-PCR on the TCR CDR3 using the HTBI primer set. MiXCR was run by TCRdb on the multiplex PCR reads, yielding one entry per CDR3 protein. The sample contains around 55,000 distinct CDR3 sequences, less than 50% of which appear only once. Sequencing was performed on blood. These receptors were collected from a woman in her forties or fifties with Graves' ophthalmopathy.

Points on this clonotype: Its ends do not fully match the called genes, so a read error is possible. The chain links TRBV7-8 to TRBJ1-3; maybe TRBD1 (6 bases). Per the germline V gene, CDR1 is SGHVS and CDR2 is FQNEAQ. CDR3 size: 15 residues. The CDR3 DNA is TGTGCCAGCAGCTATCCAGGGGTTTCTGGAAACACCATATGTTTT. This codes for CASSYPGVSGNTICF.

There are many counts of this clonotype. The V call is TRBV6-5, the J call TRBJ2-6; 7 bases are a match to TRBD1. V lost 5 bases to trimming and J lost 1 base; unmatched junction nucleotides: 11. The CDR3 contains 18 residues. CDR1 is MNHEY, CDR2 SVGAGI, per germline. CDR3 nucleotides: TGTGCCAGCAGTGCCTCCGGGACAGCGGAGTCTGGGGCCAACGTCCTGACTTTC. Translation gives CASSASGTAESGANVLTF.

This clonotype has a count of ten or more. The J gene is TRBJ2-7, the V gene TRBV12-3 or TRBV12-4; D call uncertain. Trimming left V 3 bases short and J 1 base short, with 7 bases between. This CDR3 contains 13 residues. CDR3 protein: CASSFQASYEQYF. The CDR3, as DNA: TGTGCCAGCAGTTTCCAAGCTTCCTACGAGCAGTACTTC.

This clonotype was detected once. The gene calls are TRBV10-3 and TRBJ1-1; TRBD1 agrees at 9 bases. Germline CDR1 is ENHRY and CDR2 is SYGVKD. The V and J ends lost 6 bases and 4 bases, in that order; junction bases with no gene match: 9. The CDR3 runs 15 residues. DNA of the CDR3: TGTGCCATCAGCCCGGGACAGGGCAAGGGCACTGAAGCTTTCTTT. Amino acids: CAISPGQGKGTEAFF.

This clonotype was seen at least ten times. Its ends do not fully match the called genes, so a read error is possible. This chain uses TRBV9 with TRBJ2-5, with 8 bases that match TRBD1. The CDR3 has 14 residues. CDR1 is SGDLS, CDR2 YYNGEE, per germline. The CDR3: CASSRAGGQGTQYF. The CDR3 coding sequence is TGTGCCAGCAGCCGGGCAGGGGGCCAAGGGACCCAGTACTTC. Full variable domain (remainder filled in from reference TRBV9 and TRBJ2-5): DSGVTQTPKHLITATGQRVTLRCSPRSGDLSVYWYQQSLDQGLQFLIQYYNGEERAKGNILERFSAQQFPDLHSELNLSSLELGDSALYFCASSRAGGQGTQYFGPGTRLLVL.

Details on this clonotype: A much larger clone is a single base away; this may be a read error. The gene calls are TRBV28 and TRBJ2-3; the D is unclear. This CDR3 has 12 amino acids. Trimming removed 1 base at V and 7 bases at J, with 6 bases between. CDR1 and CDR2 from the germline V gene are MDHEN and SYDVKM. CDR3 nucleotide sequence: TGTGCCAGCAGTTTATTTGCACATACGCAGTATTTT. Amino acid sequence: CASSLFAHTQYF.

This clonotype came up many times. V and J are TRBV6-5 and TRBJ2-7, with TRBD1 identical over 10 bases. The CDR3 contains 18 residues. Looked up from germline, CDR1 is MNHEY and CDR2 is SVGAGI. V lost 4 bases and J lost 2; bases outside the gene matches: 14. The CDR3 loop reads CASSSPGQGPSYTYEQYF. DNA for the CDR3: TGTGCCAGCAGTTCCCCGGGACAGGGGCCATCATATACCTACGAGCAGTACTTC.

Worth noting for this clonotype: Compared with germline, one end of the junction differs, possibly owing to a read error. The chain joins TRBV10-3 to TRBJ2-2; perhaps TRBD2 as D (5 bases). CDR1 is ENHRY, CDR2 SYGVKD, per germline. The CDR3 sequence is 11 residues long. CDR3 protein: CAISRSGEPFF. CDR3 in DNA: TGTGCCATCAGTAGGTCCGGGGAGCCGTTTTTT.

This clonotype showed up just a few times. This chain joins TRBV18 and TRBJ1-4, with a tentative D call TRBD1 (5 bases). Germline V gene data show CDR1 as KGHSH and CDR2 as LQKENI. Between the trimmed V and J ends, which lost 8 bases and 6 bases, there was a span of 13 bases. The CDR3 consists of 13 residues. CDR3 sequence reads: CASVGDRDEKLFF. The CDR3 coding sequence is TGTGCCAGCGTCGGGGACCGCGATGAAAAACTGTTTTTT.

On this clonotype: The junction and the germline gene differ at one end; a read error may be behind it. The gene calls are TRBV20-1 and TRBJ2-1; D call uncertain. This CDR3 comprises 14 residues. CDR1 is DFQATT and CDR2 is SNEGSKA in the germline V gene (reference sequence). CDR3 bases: TGCAGTGCTAGGGAATTAGGGTCCTACAATGAGCAGCTCTTC. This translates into CSARELGSYNEQLF.